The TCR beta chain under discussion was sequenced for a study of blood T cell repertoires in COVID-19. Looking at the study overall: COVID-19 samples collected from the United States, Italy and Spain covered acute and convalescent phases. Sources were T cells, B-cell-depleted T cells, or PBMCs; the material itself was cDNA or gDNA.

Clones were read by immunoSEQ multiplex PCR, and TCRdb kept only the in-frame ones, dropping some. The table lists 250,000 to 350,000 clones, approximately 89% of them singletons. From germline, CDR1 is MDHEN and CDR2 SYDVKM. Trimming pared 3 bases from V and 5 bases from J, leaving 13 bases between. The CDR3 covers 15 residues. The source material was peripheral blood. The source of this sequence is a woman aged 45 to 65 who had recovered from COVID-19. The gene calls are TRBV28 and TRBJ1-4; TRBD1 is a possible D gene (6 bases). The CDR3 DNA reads TGTGCCAGCAGTTTTCTGACAGGTCAAAATGAAAAACTGTTTTTT. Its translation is CASSFLTGQNEKLFF.